What follows are 5 T cell receptor beta chains derived from one specimen sequenced in a study of beta chain features in type 1 diabetes. Overall study results and limits: Moderate but significant shortening of TCRB CDR3s was recorded in all four CD4+ subsets from Type 1 diabetes patients.

No antigen has been identified for these receptors. Isolated RNA was reverse transcribed in full, so expressed TCRB transcripts were sequenced. Only in-frame clones appear in the TCRdb table, and some are missing; sequencing was by immunoSEQ multiplex PCR. The sample has 250,000 to 350,000 clones; about 13% are singletons. Sequencing was carried out using naive CD4+ T cells from blood. All receptors come from a man younger than 40 with type 1 diabetes.

This clone was counted a few times. The rearrangement uses TRBV5-1 and TRBJ2-1; perhaps TRBD1 as D (6 bases). Germline V gene sequence: CDR1 SGHRS, CDR2 YFSETQ. CDR3 length: 14 residues. V shed 0 bases and J shed 8 bases, with 12 bases lying between them. CDR3 protein: CASSLGASGDEQFF. The CDR3, as DNA: TGCGCCAGCAGCTTGGGGGCCTCAGGGGATGAGCAGTTCTTC.

J is TRBJ2-7 and V is TRBV2; the match to TRBD2 covers 7 bases. Germline CDR1 is SNHLY and CDR2 is FYNNEI. V was clipped by 6 bases and J by 6 bases; unmatched bases: 5. CDR3 length equals 12 residues. The CDR3 protein is CASRMTGGEQYF. CDR3 DNA: TGTGCCAGCAGGATGACGGGGGGCGAGCAGTACTTC. The full variable domain, its missing parts supplied by reference TRBV2 and TRBJ2-7, is EPEVTQTPSHQVTQMGQEVILRCVPISNHLYFYWYRQILGQKVEFLVSFYNNEISEKSEIFDDQFSVERPDGSNFTLKIRSTKLEDSAMYFCASRMTGGEQYFGPGTRLTVT.

This CDR3 reads CASEGAPIDTQYF. The CDR3, as DNA: TGTGCCAGCGAGGGGGCGCCTATAGATACGCAGTATTTT. This chain joins TRBV28 and TRBJ2-3, with 7 bases matching TRBD1. V was pared by 8 bases and J by 5 bases, with 7 bases of the junction left unmatched. Germline V gives CDR1 MDHEN, CDR2 SYDVKM. The CDR3 runs to 13 residues.

This clone was seen a few times. This chain connects TRBV7-9 to TRBJ2-2; 8 bases map to TRBD2. Germline V gene lookup returns CDR1 SEHNR and CDR2 FQNEAQ (reference sequence). J gave up 5 bases and V 3 bases, and 2 bases lay outside the gene matches. The CDR3 length is 14 residues. CDR3 protein: CASSLTSVTGELFF. In nucleotides, the CDR3 is TGTGCCAGCAGCTTGACTAGCGTTACCGGGGAGCTGTTTTTT.

The V gene is TRBV7-3, the J gene TRBJ2-5, with 7 bases aligning to TRBD1. The length of the CDR3 is 16 residues. Germline V gene data show CDR1 as SGHTA and CDR2 as FQGTGA. The junction had 7 bases not matched to a gene; V was cut back by 2 bases and J by 1 base. The CDR3 nucleotides are TGTGCCAGCAGCTTATTCCACAGGGGAGTCCAAGAGACCCAGTACTTC. It translates to CASSLFHRGVQETQYF. The full variable domain, its missing parts supplied by reference TRBV7-3 and TRBJ2-5, is GAGVSQTPSNKVTEKGKYVELRCDPISGHTALYWYRQSLGQGPEFLIYFQGTGAADDSGLPNDRFFAVRPEGSVSTLKIQRTERGDSAVYLCASSLFHRGVQETQYFGPGTRLLVL.